This TCR beta chain was sequenced in a study of blood T cell repertoires in COVID-19 (dated by TCRdb to the early 2020s). For the wider study: The collaborator samples originated in the United States, Italy and Spain and spanned the acute and convalescent phases of COVID-19. Samples were obtained from the ongoing ImmuneRACE study (first 160 participants) and from approximately 1,200 subjects provided by 6 global collaborators. Where HLA class I and class II types were available, the types were taken from metadata supplied by the sample provider, not from assay-based typing. The material from the prospective study consisted of cDNA or gDNA derived from T cells, B-cell-depleted T cells, or PBMCs. Deeply sampled blood TCRbeta repertoires from subjects exposed to, actively infected with, or recovered from COVID-19 were included in the dataset. A freely available public database, intended as a resource for researchers studying the immune response to SARS-CoV-2, is where the repertoires were released. The sample metadata nearly always contained a de-identified subject ID, COVID-19 status, age in years and sex.

Participants in the prospective study were enrolled through a virtual design, were aged 18 to 89 years, and lived in roughly 24 United States geographic areas. Cohort assignment in the prospective study relied on participant-reported clinical history from a screening survey and a study questionnaire. ImmuneRACE Cohort 3 recovered participants were defined by two consecutive negative NP/OP PCR tests, healthcare professional clearance, or symptom resolution. In the prospective study, whole blood, serum and a nasopharyngeal or oropharyngeal swab were collected from each participant by mobile phlebotomists. Prospective study participants could optionally give additional blood draws and questionnaires over an approximately 2-month period. Prospective study blood samples were shipped either frozen or at room temperature before DNA extraction. The full study reports these points: The amount of clinical and demographic metadata varied by source and participant and was provided uncurated.

Of note for this clone: Its antigen is currently not known. One base away there is no much larger clone; base qualities are not given.

TCRbeta CDR3 regions were amplified from genomic DNA by means of the immunoSEQ Assay, a bias-controlled multiplex PCR. Per the original workflow: Nucleated cell counts per sample were estimated from amplification of reference gene primers within the assay. To quantify the absolute abundance of each unique TCRbeta CDR3 rearrangement, sequence reads were collapsed and filtered. For each sample, productive Simpson clonality was calculated by taking the square root of Simpson's diversity index across productive rearrangements. TCRdb carries this immuneACCESS record with in-frame sequences only. Its versions omit some clonotypes, under half of them owing to an unresolved V gene in the studies checked, with the rest unexplained. V and J calls and clone size are as listed in that table; D and trimming were resolved from the DNA. The sample table shows about 470,000 clones, and roughly nine tenths are seen once. The ten largest clonotypes hold roughly 0.72% of the sample.

From the cysteine up to the phenylalanine, the CDR3 has a length of 17 residues. CDR3 DNA only is kept here, 51 bases in frame from base 1. V lost 0 bases and J lost 5 bases; the stretch between them is 14 bases long. From a lookup of the germline V gene, CDR1 and CDR2 are MGHRA and YSYEKL. The chain couples TRBV4-1 to TRBJ1-6; perhaps TRBD1 is the D gene, with 5 bases matching. This clonotype was sampled from a woman between 18 and 30 years old who had recovered from COVID-19. Sequencing was performed on PBMCs or T cells enriched from blood (not recorded which). DNA sequence: TGCGCCAGCAGCCAAGATGGGGCCCTTTTTAATAATTCACCCCTCCACTTT. It translates as CASSQDGALFNNSPLHF.